This TCR beta chain was identified during a study of blood T cells in healthy people across ages. As to this clonotype: What it binds is unknown.

The second PCR ran about 6 to 11 cycles with a sample-barcoded 5' primer and J-beta primers. Through a template-switch adaptor with 12 random nucleotides, each cDNA molecule received a tag. TCRdb re-analysed the 5' RACE reads in MiXCR, keeping a single row per CDR3 protein. The sample has around 1.5 million distinct CDR3 sequences, 55% to 75% seen once. Whole-study findings and limits: Roughly linear declines in TCR beta diversity per million T cells occurred with age. Long-lived donors exceeded aged donors in naive CD4+ cells and diversity.

The germline V gene encodes CDR1 MGHDK and CDR2 SYGVNS. CDR3 length equals 15 residues. V was clipped by 1 base and J by 0 bases, with 9 bases between them. The sequencing input was blood. The sequence was collected from a man aged 18 to 35 in good health. V gene TRBV25-1 combines with J gene TRBJ1-1, with D uncertain. CDR3 bases: TGTGCCAGCAGTGAATCGGGGTGCATGAACACTGAAGCTTTCTTT. It is translated as CASSESGCMNTEAFF.